The following is a TCR beta chain sequence with its context. The antigen remains undetermined. The sample is drawn from a study of identical twins. Regarding the study as a whole: Clonotypes of the beta chain that were abundant in cord blood carried fewer insertions (memory repertoires showed none). Beta out-of-frame twin sharing showed a weaker excess.

A universal primer site was incorporated via template switching, and the cDNA contained unique molecular identifiers. TCRdb reprocessed the 5' RACE reads via MiXCR and lists one record per CDR3 protein. The sample lists a few hundred thousand distinct CDR3 sequences, roughly a tenth occurring once. Only healthy Caucasians were enrolled as donors. V lost 0 bases and J lost 0, with 8 bases in between. Germline V gives CDR1 LGHNA, CDR2 YNFKEQ. The CDR3 totals 15 residues. The rearrangement joins TRBV4-2 to TRBJ1-1; weak D call: TRBD1 (5 bases). The TCR was taken from a man aged 50-60 years in good health. The sample was memory T cells sorted from blood. The CDR3, as DNA: TGTGCCAGCAGCCAAGATTGGGGGATGAACACTGAAGCTTTCTTT. Protein: CASSQDWGMNTEAFF.